One and the same sample provided the 25 T cell receptor beta chains below, sequenced in a study of metastatic and nonmetastatic thyroid tumors. No patient had received any treatment before thyroid surgery. From the PCR reads, TCRdb re-called clones with MiXCR. Altogether over 40,000 clones are present, 24% being singletons, with the ten largest covering around 3.6%. The sequenced material came from blood. The receptors derive from a male donor with papillary thyroid cancer or a benign thyroid nodule (not recorded which). Some clones in this sample may be carry-over from other donors' samples.

This clone occurred many times. The CDR3 sequence is CASSIGGTNSREFF. In DNA, the CDR3 is TGTGCCAGTAGTATAGGCGGCACCAACTCTCGGGAGTTCTTC. The V gene is TRBV19, the J gene TRBJ2-1; D is uncertain. The CDR3 is 14 residues long. CDR1 LNHDA and CDR2 SQIVND come from the germline V gene (reference sequence). V lost 1 base and J lost 14, with 18 bases in between.

The chain's CDR3 is CASRSGTSDHEQFF. The DNA of the CDR3 is TGTGCCAGCAGGTCCGGGACTAGCGATCATGAGCAGTTCTTC. The chain combines TRBV2 with TRBJ2-1, with TRBD2 matching over 10 bases. Germline V gives CDR1 SNHLY, CDR2 FYNNEI. V lost 6 bases to trimming and J lost 8 bases; unmatched junction nucleotides: 7. The CDR3 runs 14 residues.

V usage is TRBV6-1 and J usage is TRBJ1-2, with 7 bases lining up with TRBD1. Trimming at V came to 2 bases and at J to 4 bases, leaving 7 bases not matched to a gene. Germline V gene sequence: CDR1 MNHNS, CDR2 SASEGT. This CDR3 comprises 15 residues. Written as DNA, the CDR3 is TGTGCCAGCAGTGAACGACAGGGTTCCGGCTATGGCTACACCTTC. Translation gives CASSERQGSGYGYTF.

Only a few counts were recorded for this clone. This rearrangement joins TRBV28 to TRBJ2-2; D is uncertain. Between the trimmed V and J ends, which lost 2 bases and 6 bases, there was a span of 10 bases. Germline CDR1 is MDHEN and CDR2 is SYDVKM. This CDR3 region has 14 residues. CDR3 protein: CASSLRTVPGELFF. The CDR3 nucleotides read TGTGCCAGCAGTTTAAGGACCGTGCCCGGGGAGCTGTTTTTT. The full variable domain, completed using reference TRBV28 and TRBJ2-2, is DVKVTQSSRYLVKRTGEKVFLECVQDMDHENMFWYRQDPGLGLRLIYFSYDVKMKEKGDIPEGYSVSREKKERFSLILESASTNQTSMYLCASSLRTVPGELFFGEGSRLTVL.

This clone was seen repeatedly, ten times or more. The rearrangement links TRBV2 to TRBJ1-2, with 9 bases lining up with TRBD1. Germline V gene data show CDR1 as SNHLY and CDR2 as FYNNEI. V lost 6 bases and J lost 8; bases outside the gene matches: 10. The CDR3 has 14 amino acids. CDR3 nucleotides: TGTGCCAGCAGCTCCGGGACAGGGCCCATAGGCTACACCTTC. It codes for CASSSGTGPIGYTF. Looking up the rest from reference TRBV2 and TRBJ1-2 gives the full variable domain: EPEVTQTPSHQVTQMGQEVILRCVPISNHLYFYWYRQILGQKVEFLVSFYNNEISEKSEIFDDQFSVERPDGSNFTLKIRSTKLEDSAMYFCASSSGTGPIGYTFGSGTRLTVV.

This clone was counted ten times or more. The gene calls are TRBV28 and TRBJ1-2; a possible D gene is TRBD1 (5 bases). Germline CDR1 MDHEN, CDR2 SYDVKM. V gave up 6 bases and J gave up 4 bases, with 15 bases separating them. The CDR3 is 14 residues long. The CDR3 DNA is TGTGCCAGCAGCCGGACGAGGGGCGTCTATGGCTACACCTTC. Residues: CASSRTRGVYGYTF.

There are many counts of this clone. This chain uses TRBV7-2 with TRBJ2-3; the D is unclear. The germline V and J ends were trimmed by 2 bases and 6 bases, with 9 bases remaining between them. The CDR3 has 13 residues. Germline assignment: CDR1 SGHTA and CDR2 FQGNSA. The CDR3: CASSLQSEDTQYF. CDR3 DNA sequence: TGTGCCAGCAGCTTACAATCTGAGGATACGCAGTATTTT.

The table lists this clone with many counts. The gene calls are TRBV27 and TRBJ1-2; 7 bases align to TRBD1. The ends lost 0 bases at V and 4 bases at J; junction bases unmatched: 5. CDR1 and CDR2 from the germline V gene are MNHEY and SMNVEV (reference sequence). CDR3 length: 15 residues. CDR3 amino acids: CASSLSRGTAYGYTF. The CDR3 DNA follows: TGTGCCAGCAGTTTATCGAGGGGGACAGCCTATGGCTACACCTTC.

This clone was recorded many times. The chain uses TRBV5-1 and TRBJ2-3, with a tentative D call TRBD1 (6 bases). The germline V gene encodes CDR1 SGHRS and CDR2 YFSETQ. V lost 0 bases and J lost 1, with 15 bases in between. There are 17 residues in the CDR3. The DNA of the CDR3 is TGCGCCAGCAGCTTGGAGGCAGGGGTACTTGGCACAGATACGCAGTATTTT. Amino acid sequence: CASSLEAGVLGTDTQYF.

This clone was seen repeatedly, ten times or more. The CDR3 protein is CASSEGQITNEQFF. The CDR3 DNA reads TGTGCCAGCAGCGAGGGACAGATTACAAATGAGCAGTTCTTC. The chain couples TRBV9 to TRBJ2-1; 7 positions match TRBD1. This CDR3 comprises 14 residues. V dropped 3 bases and J dropped 7; count of bases not matched to a gene: 7. Germline V gene lookup returns CDR1 SGDLS and CDR2 YYNGEE.

The chain uses TRBV20-1 and TRBJ2-1; 7 positions agree with TRBD1. The CDR3 loop spans 16 amino acids. V was pared by 1 base and J by 3 bases, with 9 bases of the junction left unmatched. Germline V CDR1 and CDR2: DFQATT, SNEGSKA (reference sequence). Here the CDR3 reads CSARGQGKRYYNEQFF. The CDR3 DNA reads TGCAGTGCTAGAGGACAGGGAAAGAGATACTACAATGAGCAGTTCTTC.

The V and J genes are TRBV7-2 and TRBJ1-2, with a possible D match to TRBD1 (5 bases). CDR1 is SGHTA, CDR2 FQGNSA, per germline. V was shortened by 1 base and J by 6 bases, with 15 bases between the two germline ends. The CDR3 consists of 15 residues. CDR3 bases: TGTGCCAGCAGCTTAGGAGGGTCGACAGCTGATGGCTACACCTTC. This gives the protein CASSLGGSTADGYTF.

This chain links TRBV3-1 with TRBJ1-2; D not certain. V lost 0 bases to trimming and J lost 1 base, with 3 bases between them. There are 13 residues in the CDR3. CDR1 and CDR2 (germline): LGHDT, YNNKEL (reference sequence). The CDR3 loop reads CASSQDSNYGYTF. The CDR3 DNA reads as TGTGCCAGCAGCCAAGACAGTAACTATGGCTACACCTTC.

This sequence joins TRBV9 and TRBJ2-2; no definite D call. Between the trimmed V and J ends, which lost 0 bases and 0 bases, there was a span of 12 bases. The CDR3 loop spans 17 amino acids. The V gene's germline CDR1 is SGDLS and CDR2 YYNGEE. CDR3 in amino acids: CASSVVRSTTNTGELFF. CDR3 coding DNA: TGTGCCAGCAGCGTAGTAAGGAGCACTACGAACACCGGGGAGCTGTTTTTT.

The CDR3 region is CAWRWAGSGNTIYF. Here the CDR3 DNA reads TGTGCCTGGAGATGGGCAGGCTCTGGAAACACCATATATTTT. The chain recombines TRBV30 with TRBJ1-3, with D uncertain. The CDR3 extends over 14 amino acids. Germline V gene lookup returns CDR1 GTSNPN and CDR2 SVGIG (reference sequence). Trimming removed 3 bases from V and 0 bases from J, with 9 bases in between.

The table lists this clone with many counts. J is TRBJ2-7 and V is TRBV4-2; 8 positions match TRBD2. This CDR3 spans 15 amino acids. Germline CDR1 and CDR2: LGHNA and YNFKEQ. Trimming cost V 5 bases and J 2 bases; bases outside gene matches: 8. The CDR3 nucleotides are TGTGCCAGCAGCTTATCCCCGGGAGGGACCTACGAGCAGTACTTC. This codes for CASSLSPGGTYEQYF.

This clone was detected ten times or more. The V gene is TRBV7-8, the J gene TRBJ2-3; no clear D gene. CDR3 length: 15 residues. V was clipped by 6 bases and J by 1 base, with 14 bases between them. Germline V CDR1 and CDR2: SGHVS, FQNEAQ. CDR3 nucleotide sequence: TGTGCCAGCAGTCAAAGGCGGACCGGCACAGATACGCAGTATTTT. Its protein product is CASSQRRTGTDTQYF.

This clone appeared many times. The rearrangement joins TRBV3-1 to TRBJ2-7; 7 bases are shared with TRBD1. Germline CDR1 LGHDT, CDR2 YNNKEL (reference sequence). This CDR3 is 15 amino acids long. V shed 1 base, J shed 7 bases, and the junction held 10 bases outside the gene matches. The CDR3 DNA sequence: TGTGCCAGCAGCCAAGGGGGACGACAGGGTTCGGAGCAGTACTTC. Its translation is CASSQGGRQGSEQYF.

This chain joins TRBV19 and TRBJ1-2; D gene ambiguous. CDR1 and CDR2 (germline): LNHDA, SQIVND (reference sequence). This CDR3 comprises 11 residues. V gave up 6 bases and J gave up 7 bases, with 9 bases separating them. CDR3 region: CASSVGIGYTF. CDR3 sequence (DNA): TGTGCCAGTAGCGTAGGAATTGGCTACACCTTC.

V is TRBV15 and J is TRBJ2-2, with 7 positions matching TRBD1. This CDR3 has 15 residues. The germline gives CDR1 LNHNV, CDR2 YYDKDF (reference sequence). V lost 0 bases to trimming and J lost 4 bases; unmatched junction nucleotides: 2. The CDR3 bases are TGTGCCACCAGCAGAGAACAGGGGAGCACCGGGGAGCTGTTTTTT. Translation: CATSREQGSTGELFF. Filled out from reference TRBV15 and TRBJ2-2, the complete variable domain reads DAMVIQNPRYQVTQFGKPVTLSCSQTLNHNVMYWYQQKSSQAPKLLFHYYDKDFNNEADTPDNFQSRRPNTSFCFLDIRSPGLGDTAMYLCATSREQGSTGELFFGEGSRLTVL.

Many counts were recorded for this clone. The chain joins TRBV10-2 to TRBJ2-7; D may correspond to TRBD1 or TRBD2 (5 bases each). The CDR3 contains 15 residues. Trimming left V 8 bases short and J 0 bases short, with 17 bases between. CDR1 is WSHSY and CDR2 is SAAADI in the germline V gene. DNA of the CDR3: TGCGCCAGCGGGGGTTGGGCGGCAAGCTCCTACGAGCAGTACTTC. This codes for CASGGWAASSYEQYF.

This clone was observed a few times. The CDR3 does not close with the conserved phenylalanine or tryptophan, likely indicating a read error. The CDR3 DNA is TGTGTCAGCAGCGATAGCGGGAGAGGGGAGACCCAGTACCTC. As protein: CVSSDSGRGETQYL. This chain joins TRBV5-4 and TRBJ2-5, with 9 bases identical to TRBD2. The CDR3 extends over 14 amino acids. CDR1 is SGHNT and CDR2 is YYREEE in the germline V gene (reference sequence).

CDR3 sequence: CASKTSGRNEQFF. As DNA, the CDR3 is TGTGCCTCCAAGACTAGCGGGAGGAATGAGCAGTTCTTC. This rearrangement joins TRBV30 to TRBJ2-1, with 13 bases lining up with TRBD2. V lost 7 bases to trimming and J lost 7 bases; unmatched junction nucleotides: 4. The CDR3 extends over 13 amino acids. Germline loops: CDR1 GTSNPN, CDR2 SVGIG (reference sequence).

The chain couples TRBV30 to TRBJ2-1, with D perhaps TRBD2 (5 bases). The germline CDR1 and CDR2 sequences are GTSNPN and SVGIG (reference sequence). V was trimmed by 3 bases and J by 16 bases, leaving 22 bases between them. This CDR3 has 13 residues. CDR3 residues: CAWSPAPSLACFF. CDR3 DNA: TGTGCCTGGAGCCCCGCGCCTAGCCTCGCTTGTTTCTTC. The variable domain in full, completed from reference TRBV30 and TRBJ2-1, reads SQTIHQWPATLVQPVGSPLSLECTVEGTSNPNLYWYRQAAGRGLQLLFYSVGIGQISSEVPQNLSASRPQDRQFILSSKKLLLSDSGFYLCAWSPAPSLACFFGPGTRLTVL.

This clone was recorded at least ten times. CDR3 in DNA: TGTGCCAGCAGAAGTCTCGGGACCGAGCAGTACTTC. This sequence encodes CASRSLGTEQYF. The V gene is TRBV7-2, the J gene TRBJ2-7, with D perhaps matching TRBD1 or TRBD2 (5 bases each). The V end lost 6 bases, the J end lost 6 bases, and 12 bases lay between the germline ends. This CDR3 contains 12 residues. Germline loops: CDR1 SGHTA, CDR2 FQGNSA.